The following is a TCR beta chain sequence with its context. The sample originates from a study of blood T cell repertoires in COVID-19. Study information: Samples came from the United States, Italy and Spain, spanning acute and convalescent COVID-19.

This table comes from immunoSEQ multiplex PCR, and its TCRdb copy is limited to in-frame clones, with some not included. The table records approximately 190,000 clones, approximately 85% of them present only once. Germline CDR1 is MGHRA and CDR2 is YSYEKL. Germline trimming cut 8 bases from V and 2 bases from J; bases unmatched to any gene: 7. The CDR3 totals 14 residues. The source is a woman aged 70-85 years with active or convalescent COVID-19. The V gene is TRBV4-1, the J gene TRBJ2-3; 7 bases map to TRBD2. Sequenced material: peripheral blood. CDR3 protein: CASRRDYYTDTQYF. The CDR3, as DNA: TGCGCCAGCCGCAGGGACTACTACACAGATACGCAGTATTTT.